This T cell receptor (beta chain) was captured by sequencing in a study of T cells expressing NK-cell markers. The wider study: It was from sorted CD3+CD56+NKG2C+, CD3+CD56+NKG2C- and CD3+CD56-NKG2C+ T cells that TCR beta repertoires came. Sequencing covered eight donors, seven HCMV-seropositive and one seronegative.

The CDR3 sequence is 19 residues long. Germline V lookup: CDR1 SGHRS, CDR2 YFSETQ. For each CDR3 protein, TCRdb gives one entry from its re-call of the 5' RACE reads, without DNA. The table counts some 390,000 distinct CDR3 sequences; approximately 11% lies in the top ten. This sequence originates from a woman aged 45-65 years in good health. The J gene is TRBJ2-1, the V gene TRBV5-1; TCRdb indicates TRBD2, and absent DNA this call remains unverified. Sequencing was carried out using blood T cells: a sorted CD56 or NKG2C T cell subset, CD4+ or CD8+ T cells, or bulk PBMC T cells (not recorded which). Here the CDR3 reads CASSLGWTSGRRKGDEQFF.